The 29 T cell receptor beta chains below come from one sample, sequenced in a study of CD8+ T cells in alopecia areata. The authors extracted RNA and reverse transcribed it into cDNA as the sequencing template. Some clones are missing from TCRdb's copy, which holds only in-frame ones; the method was immunoSEQ multiplex PCR. The table lists 200,000 to 250,000 clones, 50% to 60% of them singletons. The sample in question was CD4+ T cells sorted from blood, obtained at week 0. The receptors originated from a human donor with alopecia areata.

The J gene is TRBJ2-3, the V gene TRBV5-1; D not certain. V shed 0 bases and J shed 2 bases, with 7 bases lying between them. CDR1 SGHRS and CDR2 YFSETQ come from the germline V gene. The CDR3 spans 14 residues. CDR3 loop: CASSLAQTTDTQYF. For the CDR3, the DNA is TGCGCCAGCAGCTTGGCCCAGACCACAGATACGCAGTATTTT.

The V call is TRBV14, the J call TRBJ1-3; no clear D gene. Germline V CDR1 and CDR2: SGHDN, FVKESK. Trimming took off 8 bases at V and 0 bases at J, with 17 bases between the two ends. The CDR3 length is 16 residues. CDR3 bases: TGTGCCAGCTCCGACCTAGGACGGAGCTCTGGAAACACCATATATTTT. Amino acid sequence: CASSDLGRSSGNTIYF.

The V and J genes are TRBV29-1 and TRBJ1-4; TRBD1 agrees at 10 bases. From germline, CDR1 is SQVTM and CDR2 ANQGSEA. V was pared by 6 bases and J by 0 bases, with 1 base of the junction left unmatched. This CDR3 has 14 amino acids. The CDR3 spells CSVGQGPTNEKLFF. The DNA for the CDR3 is TGCAGCGTGGGACAGGGGCCAACTAATGAAAAACTGTTTTTT. The full variable domain, rest sourced from reference TRBV29-1 and TRBJ1-4, is SAVISQKPSRDICQRGTSLTIQCQVDSQVTMMFWYRQQPGQSLTLIATANQGSEATYESGFVIDKFPISRPNLTFSTLTVSNMSPEDSSIYLCSVGQGPTNEKLFFGSGTQLSVL.

This chain connects TRBV5-4 to TRBJ2-5; 7 bases are shared with TRBD1. Unmatched junction bases numbered 5, after V lost 4 bases and J lost 5 bases. The germline V gene has CDR1 SGHNT and CDR2 YYREEE (reference sequence). This CDR3 comprises 13 residues. CDR3 DNA: TGTGCCAGCAGCACAGGGGCAGGGGAGACCCAGTACTTC. Translating gives CASSTGAGETQYF.

This clone was found a few times. This chain joins TRBV5-5 and TRBJ2-6; D might be TRBD2 (6 bases). Germline V lookup: CDR1 SGHKS, CDR2 YYEKEE (reference sequence). The CDR3 covers 17 residues. The V end lost 4 bases, the J end lost 0 bases, and 14 bases lay between the germline ends. The CDR3 reads CASSVIRGSSGANVLTF. The CDR3 nucleotides read TGTGCCAGCAGCGTGATCCGGGGGTCCTCTGGGGCCAACGTCCTGACTTTC.

V gene TRBV28 combines with J gene TRBJ2-3; tentatively, D is TRBD1 (6 bases). CDR3 length: 16 amino acids. V was clipped by 5 bases and J by 3 bases, with 18 bases between them. The germline gives CDR1 MDHEN, CDR2 SYDVKM. CDR3 region: CASSPSRGVQTDTQYF. CDR3 in DNA: TGTGCCAGCAGTCCATCCAGGGGTGTTCAGACAGATACGCAGTATTTT.

CDR3 protein: CASSQEGRGTSGYGYTF. DNA of the CDR3: TGCGCCAGCAGCCAAGAGGGCAGGGGGACATCCGGCTATGGCTACACCTTC. The chain combines TRBV4-1 with TRBJ1-2, with 7 nucleotides matching TRBD1. V was pared by 0 bases and J by 4 bases, with 11 bases of the junction left unmatched. Germline V gives CDR1 MGHRA, CDR2 YSYEKL. CDR3 length equals 17 residues.

Turning to this clone: This sample includes further DNA sequences coding for the same CDR3. The J gene is TRBJ2-5, the V gene TRBV2; D not certain. The V end was cut by 4 bases, the J end by 5 bases, with 5 bases between. Germline assignment: CDR1 SNHLY and CDR2 FYNNEI. The CDR3 has 11 residues. This CDR3 reads CASSVEETQYF. The DNA for the CDR3 is TGTGCCAGCAGTGTTGAGGAGACCCAGTACTTC.

The CDR3 sequence is CASSQTYTTLIDNEQFF. In nucleotides, the CDR3 is TGTGCCAGCAGCCAAACCTACACTACTTTGATTGATAATGAGCAGTTCTTC. The V call is TRBV14, the J call TRBJ2-1; D ambiguous. Looked up from germline, CDR1 is SGHDN and CDR2 is FVKESK. The ends were cut back, 2 bases at V and 7 bases at J, with 21 bases in the middle. The CDR3 runs to 17 residues.

The chain couples TRBV5-1 to TRBJ2-7; 8 bases fit TRBD1. This CDR3 is built from 15 residues. The V segment lost 2 bases and the J segment 0 bases; nucleotides outside the gene matches: 4. The germline V gene has CDR1 SGHRS and CDR2 YFSETQ. CDR3 sequence: CASSFRTGSSYEQYF. DNA for the CDR3: TGCGCCAGCAGCTTCCGGACAGGGAGCTCCTACGAGCAGTACTTC.

This clone was detected only a few times. Here the CDR3 reads CATSRAADPSNQPQHF. The CDR3 DNA is TGTGCCACCAGCAGAGCCGCGGATCCAAGCAATCAGCCCCAGCATTTT. This sequence joins TRBV15 and TRBJ1-5; D not certain. CDR1 and CDR2 from the germline V gene are LNHNV and YYDKDF (reference sequence). This CDR3 is built from 16 residues. Trimming took 1 base from V and 1 from J, leaving 11 bases between them.

There are a few counts of this clone. The genes are TRBV5-5 and TRBJ2-1; no clear D. V was pared by 3 bases and J by 2 bases, with 6 bases between. From germline, CDR1 is SGHKS and CDR2 YYEKEE (reference sequence). This CDR3 contains 13 residues. CDR3 nucleotides: TGTGCCAGCAGCTCCGGTGCCTACAATGAGCAGTTCTTC. It is translated as CASSSGAYNEQFF.

This clone was found once. The chain joins TRBV30 to TRBJ2-7, with D unresolved. The germline V and J ends were trimmed by 1 base and 1 base, with 11 bases remaining between them. This CDR3 is built from 14 residues. Germline V lookup: CDR1 GTSNPN, CDR2 SVGIG (reference sequence). The CDR3 loop is CAWSDSRVSYEQYF. Here the CDR3 DNA reads TGTGCCTGGAGTGACTCGCGAGTGTCCTACGAGCAGTACTTC.

V is TRBV23-1 and J is TRBJ2-3, with D perhaps assigned TRBD1 or TRBD2 (5 bases each). TRBV23-1 is an ORF, and what it does is uncertain. Trimming pared 5 bases from V and 5 bases from J, leaving 23 bases between. CDR3 size: 17 residues. The CDR3 DNA sequence: TGCGCCAGCAGTGGGGGACCCTTCGGGGATCGGAAAGATACGCAGTATTTT. Its protein is CASSGGPFGDRKDTQYF.

This clone was counted only a few times. The V and J genes are TRBV5-6 and TRBJ2-3, with D hard to call. Germline loops: CDR1 SGHDT, CDR2 YYEEEE. Trimming took off 1 base at V and 2 bases at J, with 8 bases between the two ends. This CDR3 region has 14 residues. The CDR3 coding sequence is TGTGCCAGCAGCTTGCCGAGGAACACAGATACGCAGTATTTT. It yields the protein CASSLPRNTDTQYF. The whole variable domain, filled in from reference TRBV5-6 and TRBJ2-3, reads DAGVTQSPTHLIKTRGQQVTLRCSPKSGHDTVSWYQQALGQGPQFIFQYYEEEERQRGNFPDRFSGHQFPNYSSELNVNALLLGDSALYLCASSLPRNTDTQYFGPGTRLTVL.

V usage is TRBV7-9 and J usage is TRBJ2-7; D might be TRBD1 or TRBD2, each matching 5 bases. Trimming cost V 5 bases and J 2 bases, with 19 bases left between them. The CDR3 length is 16 residues. CDR1 is SEHNR, CDR2 FQNEAQ, per germline (reference sequence). The CDR3 DNA reads as TGTGCCAGCAGCAACGCCACCGGGACCCTCGCCTACGAGCAGTACTTC. Encoded protein: CASSNATGTLAYEQYF.

The chain couples TRBV19 to TRBJ2-7, with 8 bases identical to TRBD2. This CDR3 is built from 15 residues. Looked up from germline, CDR1 is LNHDA and CDR2 is SQIVND (reference sequence). With V trimmed by 5 bases and J by 4 bases, 10 bases remained unmatched. The CDR3 nucleotides are TGTGCCAGTAGTCCAACGGCACTAGCGGATTACGAGCAGTACTTC. Translating it yields CASSPTALADYEQYF.

V usage is TRBV30 and J usage is TRBJ1-1, with D uncertain. There are 12 residues in the CDR3. V lost 0 bases and J 10 bases, leaving 12 bases between the germline ends. CDR1 is GTSNPN, CDR2 SVGIG, per germline (reference sequence). The CDR3 coding sequence is TGTGCCTGGAGTGTCCTGCAGTCAAGAGCTTTCTTT. Its protein product is CAWSVLQSRAFF.

V usage is TRBV7-8 and J usage is TRBJ2-6, with D possibly matching TRBD2 (6 bases). This CDR3 comprises 18 residues. Per the germline V gene, CDR1 is SGHVS and CDR2 is FQNEAQ. V lost 2 bases, J lost 0 bases, and 14 bases lay in between. CDR3 bases: TGTGCCAGCAGCTTAAGGTTCAAGCGGGCCTCTGGGGCCAACGTCCTGACTTTC. Translated: CASSLRFKRASGANVLTF.

This chain uses TRBV30 with TRBJ1-1; 8 nucleotides line up with TRBD1. Germline CDR1 reads GTSNPN; CDR2 reads SVGIG (reference sequence). V was clipped by 1 base and J by 4 bases; unmatched bases: 14. The CDR3 sequence is 17 residues long. CDR3 region: CAWSAQRQGSIATEAFF. In nucleotides, the CDR3 is TGTGCCTGGAGTGCACAGCGACAGGGGAGCATCGCCACTGAAGCTTTCTTT.

This chain uses TRBV19 with TRBJ2-1; D assignment may be TRBD1 or TRBD2 (5 bases each). Trimming stripped 6 bases from V and 1 base from J, with 16 bases between. This CDR3 is built from 16 residues. Per germline, CDR1 LNHDA and CDR2 SQIVND (reference sequence). The chain's CDR3 is CASSLKGSWSYNEQFF. The CDR3 DNA reads as TGTGCCAGTAGCCTGAAGGGGAGTTGGTCCTACAATGAGCAGTTCTTC.

This clone was picked up a small number of times. This chain connects TRBV11-2 to TRBJ2-7; D is unclear. V lost 0 bases to trimming and J lost 0 bases, with 0 bases between them. The CDR3 loop spans 12 amino acids. Germline V gives CDR1 SGHAT, CDR2 FQNNGV. Written as DNA, the CDR3 is TGTGCCAGCAGCTTAGACTCCTACGAGCAGTACTTC. Its protein product is CASSLDSYEQYF.

The V and J genes are TRBV9 and TRBJ1-1; D is ambiguous. Germline-derived CDR1 and CDR2 are SGDLS and YYNGEE. V was cut by 0 bases and J by 1 base, with 7 bases left in between. The CDR3 has 14 amino acids. The CDR3 spells CASSVESGNTEAFF. As DNA, the CDR3 is TGTGCCAGCAGCGTAGAATCTGGGAACACTGAAGCTTTCTTT. Variable domain in full (rest from reference TRBV9 and TRBJ1-1): DSGVTQTPKHLITATGQRVTLRCSPRSGDLSVYWYQQSLDQGLQFLIQYYNGEERAKGNILERFSAQQFPDLHSELNLSSLELGDSALYFCASSVESGNTEAFFGQGTRLTVV.

This clone was counted only a few times. The rearrangement links TRBV6-5 to TRBJ2-7; 7 bases agree with TRBD2. CDR3 length: 14 residues. V shed 6 bases, J shed 3 bases, and the junction held 8 bases outside the gene matches. Germline assignment: CDR1 MNHEY and CDR2 SVGAGI. In nucleotides, the CDR3 is TGTGCCAGCAGGAGGGCAGCGGGACTCTACGAGCAGTACTTC. The encoded protein is CASRRAAGLYEQYF.

The chain has TRBV9 and TRBJ2-3; 7 nucleotides match TRBD1. The CDR3 has 16 residues. After removal of 4 bases from V and 2 bases from J, the junction contained 10 bases not matched to a gene. Germline CDR1 reads SGDLS; CDR2 reads YYNGEE. CDR3 DNA sequence: TGTGCCAGCAGCCCGCGACCGACAGGGATCACAGATACGCAGTATTTT. Its translation is CASSPRPTGITDTQYF.

This clone was picked up a small number of times. The rearrangement uses TRBV12-5 and TRBJ1-5; 9 bases line up with TRBD1. CDR1 is LGHNT and CDR2 is FRNRAP in the germline V gene. The CDR3 contains 16 residues. With V trimmed by 6 bases and J by 1 base, 7 bases remained unmatched. The CDR3 nucleotides read TGTGCTAGTGGGGCACCGGGACAGGGAAGCAATCAGCCCCAGCATTTT. This codes for CASGAPGQGSNQPQHF.

This clone is a singleton in its sample. The sample contains more than one DNA sequence encoding this CDR3. The rearrangement uses TRBV29-1 and TRBJ1-5; D is perhaps TRBD1 (6 bases). Looked up from germline, CDR1 is SQVTM and CDR2 is ANQGSEA. Trimming removed 4 bases from V and 3 bases from J, with 10 bases in between. The CDR3 is made up of 13 amino acids. The CDR3 nucleotides are TGCAGCGTTGTAACAGGGACCAATCAGCCCCAGCATTTT. It encodes CSVVTGTNQPQHF.

The V gene is TRBV7-8, the J gene TRBJ2-2; a weak D match, TRBD2 (6 bases). V dropped 2 bases and J dropped 5 bases, with 12 bases sitting between them. Germline V lookup: CDR1 SGHVS, CDR2 FQNEAQ. The CDR3 covers 15 residues. The CDR3 DNA sequence: TGTGCCAGCAGCTTAACCCCGCGGGGAACCGGGGAGCTGTTTTTT. It encodes CASSLTPRGTGELFF.

This clone was detected once. The rearrangement links TRBV9 to TRBJ2-7, with D unresolved. The CDR3 is 14 amino acids. Trimming took 0 bases from V and 0 from J, leaving 7 bases between them. Germline V gene lookup returns CDR1 SGDLS and CDR2 YYNGEE. The CDR3 spells CASSVGRFSYEQYF. The CDR3 DNA reads as TGTGCCAGCAGCGTAGGTAGGTTCTCCTACGAGCAGTACTTC.